This record looks at one TCR beta chain sequence and its context. Profiled with immunoSEQ multiplex PCR; TCRdb holds only in-frame clones, not every one. The data show some 460,000 clones, with 70% to 90% seen just once and around 1.8% held by the top ten. These data originate in a study of Ad26.COV2.S vaccination and SARS-CoV-2 variants. Regarding treatment: approximately 18 received Ad26.COV2.S at low or high dose, single or two shots; about 5 received placebo; per-sample allocation not given. Collection of samples fell on day 63 after the first vaccine or placebo injection. Per germline, CDR1 SNHLY and CDR2 FYNNEI. CDR3 size: 14 residues. Trimming shortened V by 4 bases and J by 1 base, and 10 bases separated the two germline ends.

The chain links TRBV2 to TRBJ1-1, with D maybe TRBD1 (6 bases). The sample in question was peripheral blood, obtained in a trial of Ad26.COV2.S vaccine versus placebo. The receptor's source is a person between 18 and 65 years old who received the Ad26.COV2.S COVID-19 vaccine or a placebo. CDR3 loop: CASSVQGGNTEAFF. In nucleotides, the CDR3 is TGTGCCAGCAGTGTACAGGGAGGGAACACTGAAGCTTTCTTT.